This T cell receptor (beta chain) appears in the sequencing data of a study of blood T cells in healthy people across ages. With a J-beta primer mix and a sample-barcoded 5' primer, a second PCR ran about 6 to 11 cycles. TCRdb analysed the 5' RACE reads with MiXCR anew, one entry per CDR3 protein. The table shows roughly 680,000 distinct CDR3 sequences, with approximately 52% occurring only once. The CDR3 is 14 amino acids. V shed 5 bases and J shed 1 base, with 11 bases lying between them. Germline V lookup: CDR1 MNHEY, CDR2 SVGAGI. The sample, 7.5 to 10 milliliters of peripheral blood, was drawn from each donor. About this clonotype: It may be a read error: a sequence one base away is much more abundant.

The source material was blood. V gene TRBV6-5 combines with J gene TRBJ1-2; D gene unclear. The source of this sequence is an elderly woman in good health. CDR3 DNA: TGTGCCAGCAGTGACGCGAAGAGTAACTATGGCTACACCTTC. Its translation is CASSDAKSNYGYTF.